This entry is about one T cell receptor beta chain. The repertoire was sequenced with immunoSEQ multiplex PCR; TCRdb's copy has only in-frame clones and lacks some. The sample includes 30,000 to 35,000 clones, roughly four fifths seen only once; the top ten take approximately 23%. The source of the sample is a study of radiotherapy plus CTLA-4 blockade in lung cancer. Sequencing used peripheral blood, obtained from a patient treated with radiotherapy plus ipilimumab. This receptor was obtained from a human donor with non-small cell lung cancer that progressed on radiotherapy plus ipilimumab.

DNA of the CDR3: TGTGCCATCAATGAAGATTACCCGGCTGGGGCCAACGTCCTGACTTTC. Protein: CAINEDYPAGANVLTF. The chain couples TRBV10-3 to TRBJ2-6; D not certain. This CDR3 is built from 16 residues. Germline CDR1 is ENHRY and CDR2 is SYGVKD. V was pared by 7 bases and J by 2 bases, with 15 bases between.